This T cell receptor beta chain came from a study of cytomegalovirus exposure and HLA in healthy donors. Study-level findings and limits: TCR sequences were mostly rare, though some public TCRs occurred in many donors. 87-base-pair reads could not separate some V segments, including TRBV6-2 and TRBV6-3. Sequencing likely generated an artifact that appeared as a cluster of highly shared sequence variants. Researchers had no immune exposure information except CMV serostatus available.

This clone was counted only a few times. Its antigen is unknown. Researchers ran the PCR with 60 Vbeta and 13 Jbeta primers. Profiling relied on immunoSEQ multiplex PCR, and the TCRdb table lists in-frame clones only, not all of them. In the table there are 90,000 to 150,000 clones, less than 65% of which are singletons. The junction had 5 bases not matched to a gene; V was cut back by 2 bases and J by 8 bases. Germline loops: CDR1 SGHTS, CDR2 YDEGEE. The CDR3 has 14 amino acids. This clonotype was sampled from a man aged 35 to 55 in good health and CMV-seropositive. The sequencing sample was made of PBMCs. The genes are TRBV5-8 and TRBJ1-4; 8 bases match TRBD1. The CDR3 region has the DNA TGTGCCAGCAGCTTTCCCGGGACAGGCGAAAAACTGTTTTTT. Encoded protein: CASSFPGTGEKLFF.